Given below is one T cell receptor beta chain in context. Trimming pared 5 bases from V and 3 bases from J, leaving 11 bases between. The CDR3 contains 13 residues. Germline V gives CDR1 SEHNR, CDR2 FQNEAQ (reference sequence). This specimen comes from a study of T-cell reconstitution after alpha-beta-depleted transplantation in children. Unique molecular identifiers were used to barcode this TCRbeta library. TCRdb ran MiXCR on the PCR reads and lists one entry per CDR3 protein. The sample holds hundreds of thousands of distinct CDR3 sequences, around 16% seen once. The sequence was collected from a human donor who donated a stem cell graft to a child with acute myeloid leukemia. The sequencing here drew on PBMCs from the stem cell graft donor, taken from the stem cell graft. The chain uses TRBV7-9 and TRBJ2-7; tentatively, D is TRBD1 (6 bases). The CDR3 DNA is TGTGCCAGCAGCCGTGGACAGCGCTACGAGCAGTACTTC. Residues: CASSRGQRYEQYF.